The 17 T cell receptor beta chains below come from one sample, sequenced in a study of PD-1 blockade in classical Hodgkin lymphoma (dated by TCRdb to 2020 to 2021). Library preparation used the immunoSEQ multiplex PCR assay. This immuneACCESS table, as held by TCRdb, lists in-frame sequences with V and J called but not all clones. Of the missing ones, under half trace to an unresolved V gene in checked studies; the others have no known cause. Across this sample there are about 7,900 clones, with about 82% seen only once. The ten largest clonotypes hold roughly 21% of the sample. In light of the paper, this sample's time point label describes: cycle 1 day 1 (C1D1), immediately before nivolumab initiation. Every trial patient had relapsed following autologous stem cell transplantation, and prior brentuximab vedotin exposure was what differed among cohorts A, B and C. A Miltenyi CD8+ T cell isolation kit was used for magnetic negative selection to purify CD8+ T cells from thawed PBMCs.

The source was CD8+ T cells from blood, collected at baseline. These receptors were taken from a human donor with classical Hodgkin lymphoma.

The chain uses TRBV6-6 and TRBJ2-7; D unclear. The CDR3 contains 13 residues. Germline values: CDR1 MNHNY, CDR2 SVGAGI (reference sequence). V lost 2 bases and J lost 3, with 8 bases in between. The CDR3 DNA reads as TGTGCCAGCAGTTACGAGTCATACTACGAGCAGTACTTC. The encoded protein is CASSYESYYEQYF.

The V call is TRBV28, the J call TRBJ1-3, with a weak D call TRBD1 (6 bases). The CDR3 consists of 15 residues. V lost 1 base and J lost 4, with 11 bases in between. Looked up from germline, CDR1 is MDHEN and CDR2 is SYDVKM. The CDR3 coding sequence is TGTGCCAGCAGTTTATACACAGGGAAGGGAAACACCATATATTTT. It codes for CASSLYTGKGNTIYF.

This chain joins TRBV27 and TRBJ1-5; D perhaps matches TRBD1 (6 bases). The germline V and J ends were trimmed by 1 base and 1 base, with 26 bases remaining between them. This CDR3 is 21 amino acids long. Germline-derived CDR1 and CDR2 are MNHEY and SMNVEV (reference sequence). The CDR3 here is CASSLCGSGRGKKGSNQPQHF. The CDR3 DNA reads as TGTGCCAGCAGTTTATGTGGCTCGGGCAGGGGAAAGAAGGGGAGCAATCAGCCCCAGCATTTT.

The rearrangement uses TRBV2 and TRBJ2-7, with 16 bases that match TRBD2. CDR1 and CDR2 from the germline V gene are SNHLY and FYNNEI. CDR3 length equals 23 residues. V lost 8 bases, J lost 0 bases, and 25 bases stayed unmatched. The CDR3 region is CASVGGPPHHRGLAGGSSYEQYF. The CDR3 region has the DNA TGTGCCAGCGTAGGCGGCCCTCCCCATCACAGGGGACTAGCGGGGGGGAGCTCCTACGAGCAGTACTTC.

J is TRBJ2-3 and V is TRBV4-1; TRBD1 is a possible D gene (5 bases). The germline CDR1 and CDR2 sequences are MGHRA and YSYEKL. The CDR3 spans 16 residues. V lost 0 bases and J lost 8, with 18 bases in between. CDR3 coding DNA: TGCGCCAGCAGCCAAGAGAGCAGGGTGGCCCATGTTACGCAGTATTTT. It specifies CASSQESRVAHVTQYF.

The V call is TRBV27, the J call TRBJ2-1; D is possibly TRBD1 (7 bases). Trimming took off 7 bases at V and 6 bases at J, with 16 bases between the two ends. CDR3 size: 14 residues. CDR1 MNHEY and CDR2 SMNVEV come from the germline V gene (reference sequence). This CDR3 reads CASMVLAGGNEQFF. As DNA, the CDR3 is TGTGCCAGCATGGTACTAGCAGGGGGCAATGAGCAGTTCTTC.

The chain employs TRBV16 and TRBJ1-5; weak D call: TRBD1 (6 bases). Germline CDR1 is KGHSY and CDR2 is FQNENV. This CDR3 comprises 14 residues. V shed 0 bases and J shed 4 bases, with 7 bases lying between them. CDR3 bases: TGTGCCAGCAGCCAATCAGGGGGGAATCAGCCCCAGCATTTT. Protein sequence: CASSQSGGNQPQHF.

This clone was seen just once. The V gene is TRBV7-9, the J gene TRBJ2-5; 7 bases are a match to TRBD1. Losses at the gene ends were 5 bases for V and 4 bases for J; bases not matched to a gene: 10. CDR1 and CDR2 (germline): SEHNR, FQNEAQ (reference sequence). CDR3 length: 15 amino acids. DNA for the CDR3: TGTGCCAGCAGCGACAGGGACCTCCCGCGAGAGACCCAGTACTTC. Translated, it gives CASSDRDLPRETQYF.

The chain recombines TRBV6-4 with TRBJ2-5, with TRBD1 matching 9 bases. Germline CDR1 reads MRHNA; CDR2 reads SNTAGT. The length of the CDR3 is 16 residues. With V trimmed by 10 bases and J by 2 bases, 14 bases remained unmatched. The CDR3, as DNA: TGTGCCATACTACCCCCGGGACAGGGTCCTCAAGAGACCCAGTACTTC. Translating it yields CAILPPGQGPQETQYF.

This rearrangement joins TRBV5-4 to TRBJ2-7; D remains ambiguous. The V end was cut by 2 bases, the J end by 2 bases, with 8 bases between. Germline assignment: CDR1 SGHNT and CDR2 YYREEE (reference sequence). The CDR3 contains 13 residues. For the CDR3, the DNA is TGTGCCAGCAGCTTTGGTCTAGCCTACGAGCAGTACTTC. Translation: CASSFGLAYEQYF.

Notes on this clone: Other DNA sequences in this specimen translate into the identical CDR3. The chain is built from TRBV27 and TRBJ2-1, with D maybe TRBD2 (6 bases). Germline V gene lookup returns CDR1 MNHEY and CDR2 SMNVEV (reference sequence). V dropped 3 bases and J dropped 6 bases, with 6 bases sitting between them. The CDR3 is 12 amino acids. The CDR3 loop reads CASSLGGNEQFF. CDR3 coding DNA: TGTGCCAGCAGTTTGGGGGGCAATGAGCAGTTCTTC.

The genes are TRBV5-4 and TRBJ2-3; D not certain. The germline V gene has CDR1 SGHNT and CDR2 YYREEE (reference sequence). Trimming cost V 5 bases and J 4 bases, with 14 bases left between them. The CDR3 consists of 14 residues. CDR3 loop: CASSPPGNPDTQYF. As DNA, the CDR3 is TGTGCCAGCAGTCCCCCAGGTAACCCAGATACGCAGTATTTT.

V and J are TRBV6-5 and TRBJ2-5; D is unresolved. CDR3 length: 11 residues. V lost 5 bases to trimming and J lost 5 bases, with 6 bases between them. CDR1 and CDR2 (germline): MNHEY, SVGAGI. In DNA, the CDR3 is TGTGCCAGCAGTCTAAAGGAGACCCAGTACTTC. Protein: CASSLKETQYF.

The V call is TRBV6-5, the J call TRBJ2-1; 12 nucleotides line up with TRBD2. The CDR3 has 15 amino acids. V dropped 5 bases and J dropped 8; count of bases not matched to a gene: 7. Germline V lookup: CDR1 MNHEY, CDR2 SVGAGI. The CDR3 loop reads CASSPRTSGTYEQFF. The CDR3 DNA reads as TGTGCCAGCAGTCCGAGGACTAGCGGGACGTATGAGCAGTTCTTC.

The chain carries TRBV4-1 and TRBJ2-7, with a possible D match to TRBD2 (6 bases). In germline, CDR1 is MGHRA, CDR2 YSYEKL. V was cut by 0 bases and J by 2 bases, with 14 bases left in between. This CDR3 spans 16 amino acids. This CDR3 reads CASSQDIAEGTYEQYF. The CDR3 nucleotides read TGCGCCAGCAGCCAAGATATAGCGGAGGGGACCTACGAGCAGTACTTC.

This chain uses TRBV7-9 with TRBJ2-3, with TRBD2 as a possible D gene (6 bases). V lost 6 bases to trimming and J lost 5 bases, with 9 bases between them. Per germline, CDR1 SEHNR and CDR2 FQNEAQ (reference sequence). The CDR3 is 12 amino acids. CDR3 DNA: TGTGCCAGCAGTATAGCGGAAGATACGCAGTATTTT. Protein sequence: CASSIAEDTQYF.

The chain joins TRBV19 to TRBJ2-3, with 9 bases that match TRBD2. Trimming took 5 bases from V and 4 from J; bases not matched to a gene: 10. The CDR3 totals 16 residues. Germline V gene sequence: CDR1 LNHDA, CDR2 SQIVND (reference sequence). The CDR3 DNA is TGTGCCAGTAGTTCTCTAGCGGGGCCGTACGCAGATACGCAGTATTTT. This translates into CASSSLAGPYADTQYF.